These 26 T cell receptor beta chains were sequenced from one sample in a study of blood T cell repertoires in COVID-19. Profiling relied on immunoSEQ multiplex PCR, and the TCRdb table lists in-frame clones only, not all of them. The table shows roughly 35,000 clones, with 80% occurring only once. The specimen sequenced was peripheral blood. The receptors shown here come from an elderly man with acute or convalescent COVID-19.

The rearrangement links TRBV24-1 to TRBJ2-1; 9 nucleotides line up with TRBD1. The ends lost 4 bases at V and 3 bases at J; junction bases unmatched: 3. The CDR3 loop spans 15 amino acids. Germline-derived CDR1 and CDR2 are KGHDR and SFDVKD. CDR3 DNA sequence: TGTGCCACCAGTGAAGCGGGACAGGGCTACAATGAGCAGTTCTTC. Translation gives CATSEAGQGYNEQFF.

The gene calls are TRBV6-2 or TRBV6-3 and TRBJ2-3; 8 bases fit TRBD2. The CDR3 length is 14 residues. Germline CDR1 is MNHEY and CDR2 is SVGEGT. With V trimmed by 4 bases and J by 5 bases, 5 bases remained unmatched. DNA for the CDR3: TGTGCCAGCAGTTTTGGGACTAGGATAGATACGCAGTATTTT. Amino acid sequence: CASSFGTRIDTQYF.

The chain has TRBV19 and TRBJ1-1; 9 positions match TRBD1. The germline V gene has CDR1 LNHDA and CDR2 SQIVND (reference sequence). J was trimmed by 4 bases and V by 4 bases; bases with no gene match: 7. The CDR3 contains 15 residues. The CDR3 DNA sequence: TGTGCCAGTAGTAGGGGGACAGGGAGGATCACTGAAGCTTTCTTT. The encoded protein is CASSRGTGRITEAFF.

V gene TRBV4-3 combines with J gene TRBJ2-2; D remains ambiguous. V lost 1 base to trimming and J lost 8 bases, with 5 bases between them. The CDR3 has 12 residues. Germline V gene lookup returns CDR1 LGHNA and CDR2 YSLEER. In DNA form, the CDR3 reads TGCGCCAGCAGCCAAGTCCGTGGGGAGCTGTTTTTT. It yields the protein CASSQVRGELFF.

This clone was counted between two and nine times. The CDR3 DNA sequence: TGTGCCATCAGCGAATATCAGGGCTGGAACACTGAAGCTTTCTTT. Protein: CAISEYQGWNTEAFF. J is TRBJ1-1 and V is TRBV10-3; tentative D call: TRBD1 (5 bases). The CDR3 is made up of 15 amino acids. V was cut by 6 bases and J by 1 base, with 15 bases left in between. Germline V gives CDR1 ENHRY, CDR2 SYGVKD.

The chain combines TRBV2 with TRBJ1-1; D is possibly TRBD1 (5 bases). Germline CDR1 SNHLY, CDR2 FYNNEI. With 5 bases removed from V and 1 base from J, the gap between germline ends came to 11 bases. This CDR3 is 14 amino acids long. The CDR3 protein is CASSFVGGNTEAFF. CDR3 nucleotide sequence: TGTGCCAGCAGTTTCGTCGGGGGGAACACTGAAGCTTTCTTT.

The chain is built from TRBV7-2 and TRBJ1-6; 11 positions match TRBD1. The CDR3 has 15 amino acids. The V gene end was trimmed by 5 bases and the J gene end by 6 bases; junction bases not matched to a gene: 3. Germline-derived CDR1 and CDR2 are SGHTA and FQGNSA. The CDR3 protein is CASSGGQGGNSPLHF. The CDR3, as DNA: TGTGCCAGCAGCGGGGGACAGGGGGGTAATTCACCCCTCCACTTT.

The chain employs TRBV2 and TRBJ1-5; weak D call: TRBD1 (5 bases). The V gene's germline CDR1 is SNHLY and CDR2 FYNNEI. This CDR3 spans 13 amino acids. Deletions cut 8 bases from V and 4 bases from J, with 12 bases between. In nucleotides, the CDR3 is TGTGCCAGCGAGACAGACTTGAATCAGCCCCAGCATTTT. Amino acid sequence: CASETDLNQPQHF.

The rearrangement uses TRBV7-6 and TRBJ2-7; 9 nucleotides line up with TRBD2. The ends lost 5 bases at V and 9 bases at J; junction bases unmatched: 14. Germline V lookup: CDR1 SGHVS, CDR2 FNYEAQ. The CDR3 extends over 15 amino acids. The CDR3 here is CASSPRPAGGSVQYF. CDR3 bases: TGTGCCAGCAGCCCCAGGCCAGCGGGAGGCTCGGTGCAGTACTTC.

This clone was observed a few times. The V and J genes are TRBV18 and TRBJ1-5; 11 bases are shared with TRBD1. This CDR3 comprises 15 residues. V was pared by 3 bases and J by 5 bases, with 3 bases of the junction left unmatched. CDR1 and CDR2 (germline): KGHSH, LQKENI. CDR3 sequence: CASSPDRGRHQPQHF. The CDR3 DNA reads TGTGCCAGCTCACCGGACAGGGGGCGGCATCAGCCCCAGCATTTT.

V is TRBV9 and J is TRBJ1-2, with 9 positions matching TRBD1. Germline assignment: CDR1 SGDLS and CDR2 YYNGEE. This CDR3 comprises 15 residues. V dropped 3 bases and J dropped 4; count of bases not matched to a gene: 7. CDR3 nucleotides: TGTGCCAGCAGCGCGACAGGGGGTCTCGCCTATGGCTACACCTTC. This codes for CASSATGGLAYGYTF.

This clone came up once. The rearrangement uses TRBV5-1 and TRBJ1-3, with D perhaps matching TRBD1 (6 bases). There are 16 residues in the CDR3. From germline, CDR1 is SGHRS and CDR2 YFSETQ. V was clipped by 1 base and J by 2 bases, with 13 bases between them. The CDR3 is CASSLQGGEAGNTIYF. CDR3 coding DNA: TGCGCCAGCAGCTTGCAAGGGGGGGAAGCTGGAAACACCATATATTTT.

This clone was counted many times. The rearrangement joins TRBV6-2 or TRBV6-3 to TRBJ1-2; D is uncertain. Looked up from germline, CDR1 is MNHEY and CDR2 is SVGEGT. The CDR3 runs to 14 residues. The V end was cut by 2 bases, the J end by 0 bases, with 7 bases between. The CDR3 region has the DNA TGTGCCAGCAGTTACGGAGGGTCTAACTATGGCTACACCTTC. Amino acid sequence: CASSYGGSNYGYTF.

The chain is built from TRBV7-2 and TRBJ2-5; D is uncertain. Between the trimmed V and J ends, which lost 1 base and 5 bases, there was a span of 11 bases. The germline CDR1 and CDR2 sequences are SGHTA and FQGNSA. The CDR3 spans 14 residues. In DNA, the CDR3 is TGTGCCAGCAGCTTAGAATTCGACTTTGAGACCCAGTACTTC. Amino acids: CASSLEFDFETQYF. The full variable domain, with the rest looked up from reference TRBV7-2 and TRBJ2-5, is GAGVSQSPSNKVTEKGKDVELRCDPISGHTALYWYRQSLGQGLEFLIYFQGNSAPDKSGLPSDRFSAERTGGSVSTLTIQRTQQEDSAVYLCASSLEFDFETQYFGPGTRLLVL.

In DNA form, the CDR3 reads TGCGCCAGCAGCCAAGGTCCGTGGGGGAGGAATGAAAAACTGTTTTTT. Translating gives CASSQGPWGRNEKLFF. The chain couples TRBV4-1 to TRBJ1-4; D is possibly TRBD1 (5 bases). CDR1 and CDR2 from the germline V gene are MGHRA and YSYEKL. The CDR3 loop spans 16 amino acids. V was pared by 1 base and J by 5 bases, with 14 bases between.

This CDR3 is CASSEYPLRSTIYF. The CDR3 region has the DNA TGTGCCAGCAGTGAATATCCATTGCGTAGCACCATATATTTT. The chain combines TRBV25-1 with TRBJ1-3; D remains ambiguous. Trimming pared 0 bases from V and 9 bases from J, leaving 12 bases between. This CDR3 contains 14 residues. Germline V gene data show CDR1 as MGHDK and CDR2 as SYGVNS.

The DNA for the CDR3 is TGTGCCACCAGCACCCCGGACAGGGGGCGAAAGTACTTC. It encodes CATSTPDRGRKYF. V usage is TRBV15 and J usage is TRBJ2-7; 11 nucleotides match TRBD1. Germline trimming cut 4 bases from V and 11 bases from J; bases unmatched to any gene: 7. Looked up from germline, CDR1 is LNHNV and CDR2 is YYDKDF (reference sequence). This CDR3 has 13 residues.

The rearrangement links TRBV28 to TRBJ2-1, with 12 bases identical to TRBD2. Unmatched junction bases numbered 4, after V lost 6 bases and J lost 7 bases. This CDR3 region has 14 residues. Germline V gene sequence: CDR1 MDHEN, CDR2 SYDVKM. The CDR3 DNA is TGTGCCAGCAGATCTGGGACTAGCGGGAATGAGCAGTTCTTC. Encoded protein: CASRSGTSGNEQFF. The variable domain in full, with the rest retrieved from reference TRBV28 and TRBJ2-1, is DVKVTQSSRYLVKRTGEKVFLECVQDMDHENMFWYRQDPGLGLRLIYFSYDVKMKEKGDIPEGYSVSREKKERFSLILESASTNQTSMYLCASRSGTSGNEQFFGPGTRLTVL.

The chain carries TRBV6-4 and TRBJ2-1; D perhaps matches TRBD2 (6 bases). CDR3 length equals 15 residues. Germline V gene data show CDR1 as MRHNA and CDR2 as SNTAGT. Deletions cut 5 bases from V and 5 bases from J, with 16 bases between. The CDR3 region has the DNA TGTGCCAGCAGTTCTACTTTTCCGGGAGACAATGAGCAGTTCTTC. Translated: CASSSTFPGDNEQFF.

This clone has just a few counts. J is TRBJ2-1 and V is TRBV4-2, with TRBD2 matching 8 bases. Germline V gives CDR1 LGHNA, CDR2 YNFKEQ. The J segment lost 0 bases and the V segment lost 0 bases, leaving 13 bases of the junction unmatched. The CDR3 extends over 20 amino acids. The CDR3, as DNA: TGTGCCAGCAGCCAAGATCACCCGACTAGCGCTCAAAGCTCCTACAATGAGCAGTTCTTC. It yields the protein CASSQDHPTSAQSSYNEQFF.

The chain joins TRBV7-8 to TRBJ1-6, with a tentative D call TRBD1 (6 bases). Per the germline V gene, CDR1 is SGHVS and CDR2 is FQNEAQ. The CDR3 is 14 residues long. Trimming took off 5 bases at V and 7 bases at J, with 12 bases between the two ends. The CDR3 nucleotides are TGTGCCAGCAGCGTACAGGGTTGGAATTCACCCCTCCACTTT. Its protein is CASSVQGWNSPLHF.

The CDR3 loop is CASSRFGQLSGNTIYF. CDR3 in DNA: TGTGCCAGCAGTCGCTTCGGACAGCTATCTGGAAACACCATATATTTT. This chain joins TRBV27 and TRBJ1-3, with a tentative D call TRBD1 (6 bases). The CDR3 length is 16 residues. The germline gives CDR1 MNHEY, CDR2 SMNVEV (reference sequence). Trimming stripped 5 bases from V and 1 base from J, with 15 bases between.

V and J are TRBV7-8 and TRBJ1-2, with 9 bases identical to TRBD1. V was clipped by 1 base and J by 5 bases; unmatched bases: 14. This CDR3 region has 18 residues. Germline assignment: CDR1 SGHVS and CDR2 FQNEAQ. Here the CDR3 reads CASSLVTGLGTGIYGYTF. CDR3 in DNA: TGTGCCAGCAGCTTAGTAACGGGTCTCGGGACAGGGATTTATGGCTACACCTTC.

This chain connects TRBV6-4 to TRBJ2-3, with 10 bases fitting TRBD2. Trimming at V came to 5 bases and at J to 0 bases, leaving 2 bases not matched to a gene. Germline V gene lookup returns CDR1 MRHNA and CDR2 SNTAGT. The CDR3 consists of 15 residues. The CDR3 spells CASSPTSGSTDTQYF. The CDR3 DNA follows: TGTGCCAGCAGTCCGACTAGCGGGAGCACAGATACGCAGTATTTT.

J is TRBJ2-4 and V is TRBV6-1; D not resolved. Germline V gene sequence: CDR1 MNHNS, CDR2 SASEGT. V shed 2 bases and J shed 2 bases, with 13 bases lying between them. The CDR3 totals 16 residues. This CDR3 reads CASSERPGTSKNIQYF. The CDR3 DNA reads TGTGCCAGCAGTGAAAGGCCGGGTACATCCAAAAACATTCAGTACTTC.

Here the CDR3 DNA reads TGTGCCAGCAGTGGGACTAGCGGGACTCCCTACGAGCAGTACTTC. Translated, it gives CASSGTSGTPYEQYF. This chain uses TRBV2 with TRBJ2-7; 12 bases agree with TRBD2. Germline V gene data show CDR1 as SNHLY and CDR2 as FYNNEI. V was pared by 4 bases and J by 2 bases, with 3 bases of the junction left unmatched. The CDR3 is 15 amino acids.